Each of the 24 T cell receptor beta chains below was sequenced from the same sample in a study of cytomegalovirus exposure and HLA in healthy donors. PCR employed 60 Vbeta and 13 Jbeta primers. This table comes from immunoSEQ multiplex PCR, and its TCRdb copy is limited to in-frame clones, with some not included. This sample yields just over 150,000 clones, of which roughly 82% are seen a single time; approximately 6.3% belongs to the top ten. The specimen sequenced was PBMCs. The receptors shown here come from a woman aged 45-59 years in good health and CMV-seropositive.

This clone was seen once. The chain recombines TRBV27 with TRBJ1-2; D uncertain. Trimming shortened V by 0 bases and J by 2 bases, and 7 bases separated the two germline ends. This CDR3 spans 14 amino acids. Germline assignment: CDR1 MNHEY and CDR2 SMNVEV (reference sequence). The CDR3 sequence: CASSLSSGNYGYTF. The CDR3, as DNA: TGTGCCAGCAGTTTATCGTCAGGCAACTATGGCTACACCTTC.

This clone has only one observation. The rearrangement joins TRBV30 to TRBJ1-2; no clear D gene. CDR1 is GTSNPN, CDR2 SVGIG, per germline (reference sequence). V was pared by 4 bases and J by 8 bases, with 14 bases between. The CDR3 extends over 12 amino acids. CDR3 region: CAWTSDGLGYTF. The CDR3 region has the DNA TGTGCCTGGACCTCGGACGGACTAGGCTACACCTTC.

On this clone: The same CDR3 arises from other DNA sequences in this sample as well. The chain uses TRBV7-9 and TRBJ1-2; D gene ambiguous. This CDR3 has 13 amino acids. CDR1 and CDR2 from the germline V gene are SEHNR and FQNEAQ (reference sequence). V gave up 1 base and J gave up 6 bases, with 9 bases separating them. The CDR3 bases are TGTGCCAGCAGCTTAGGGTCCGGGGATGGCTACACCTTC. This gives the protein CASSLGSGDGYTF.

This rearrangement joins TRBV11-2 to TRBJ1-1; D not resolved. Trimming pared 8 bases from V and 5 bases from J, leaving 24 bases between. Germline values: CDR1 SGHAT, CDR2 FQNNGV. This CDR3 contains 16 residues. The CDR3 nucleotides read TGTGCCAGCTCCCCCCTGAGCAGCTTAGTGAGGACTGAAGCTTTCTTT. This translates into CASSPLSSLVRTEAFF. The entire variable domain, with the rest obtained from reference TRBV11-2 and TRBJ1-1, is as follows: EAGVAQSPRYKIIEKRQSVAFWCNPISGHATLYWYQQILGQGPKLLIQFQNNGVVDDSQLPKDRFSAERLKGVDSTLKIQPAKLEDSAVYLCASSPLSSLVRTEAFFGQGTRLTVV.

The chain has TRBV11-2 and TRBJ1-2; no definite D call. CDR1 and CDR2 (germline): SGHAT, FQNNGV. CDR3 length: 13 amino acids. With 5 bases removed from V and 5 bases from J, the gap between germline ends came to 12 bases. Written as DNA, the CDR3 is TGTGCCAGCAGCCCCGACTCCTATTATGGCTACACCTTC. Protein product: CASSPDSYYGYTF.

This clone was observed a few times. The rearrangement links TRBV7-9 to TRBJ2-3; D might be TRBD2 (6 bases). The CDR3 spans 16 residues. The germline CDR1 and CDR2 sequences are SEHNR and FQNEAQ (reference sequence). V lost 5 bases, J lost 2 bases, and 17 bases lay in between. CDR3 coding DNA: TGTGCCAGCAGCCGACGGGGTAGCGGAGACACAGATACGCAGTATTTT. Translated, it gives CASSRRGSGDTDTQYF.

The chain combines TRBV7-9 with TRBJ1-3; a weak D match, TRBD1 (5 bases). Germline V CDR1 and CDR2: SEHNR, FQNEAQ (reference sequence). V dropped 6 bases and J dropped 0 bases, with 9 bases sitting between them. The CDR3 consists of 14 residues. CDR3 nucleotide sequence: TGTGCCAGCAGGCGGGGGGTCTCTGGAAACACCATATATTTT. Protein product: CASRRGVSGNTIYF. Full variable domain (remainder filled in from reference TRBV7-9 and TRBJ1-3): DTGVSQNPRHKITKRGQNVTFRCDPISEHNRLYWYRQTLGQGPEFLTYFQNEAQLEKSRLLSDRFSAERPKGSFSTLEIQRTEQGDSAMYLCASRRGVSGNTIYFGEGSWLTVV.

This clone was found once. The rearrangement uses TRBV4-3 and TRBJ1-1; 9 nucleotides align to TRBD1. The CDR3 length is 13 residues. J was trimmed by 11 bases and V by 0 bases; bases with no gene match: 4. Germline V lookup: CDR1 LGHNA, CDR2 YSLEER. CDR3 nucleotide sequence: TGCGCCAGCAGCCAAGATCGAGGACAGGGGGCTTTCTTT. Translated: CASSQDRGQGAFF.

CDR3 bases: TGTGCCAGCACCTTGTCCCCGTCCCCGGGGGCACCCCTCCACTTT. This codes for CASTLSPSPGAPLHF. This chain uses TRBV11-2 with TRBJ1-6; a possible D gene is TRBD1 (5 bases). CDR3 size: 15 residues. V lost 7 bases and J lost 11, with 21 bases in between. Germline assignment: CDR1 SGHAT and CDR2 FQNNGV.

The chain recombines TRBV19 with TRBJ1-6, with unresolved D. V lost 2 bases, J lost 7 bases, and 18 bases lay in between. The CDR3 length is 17 residues. CDR1 and CDR2 (germline): LNHDA, SQIVND (reference sequence). In DNA form, the CDR3 reads TGTGCCAGTAGTATATCTTCGGGGATTGATAGCAATTCACCCCTCCACTTT. Its protein product is CASSISSGIDSNSPLHF.

This chain connects TRBV6-1 to TRBJ1-5; a possible D gene is TRBD1 (6 bases). The CDR3 runs to 16 residues. V lost 0 bases to trimming and J lost 3 bases, with 12 bases between them. CDR1 and CDR2 from the germline V gene are MNHNS and SASEGT. The DNA of the CDR3 is TGTGCCAGCAGTGAAGCGCGGGGGGCGGTCAATCAGCCCCAGCATTTT. It specifies CASSEARGAVNQPQHF.

V is TRBV9 and J is TRBJ2-5; 12 positions agree with TRBD1. V lost 0 bases, J lost 4 bases, and 1 base stayed unmatched. The germline V gene encodes CDR1 SGDLS and CDR2 YYNGEE. This CDR3 spans 15 amino acids. CDR3 DNA: TGTGCCAGCAGCGTAGGGGACAGGGGGCGAGAGACCCAGTACTTC. Translated: CASSVGDRGRETQYF.

The V gene is TRBV11-2, the J gene TRBJ2-3; D remains ambiguous. V was shortened by 3 bases and J by 3 bases, with 4 bases between the two germline ends. The CDR3 has 12 amino acids. The germline V gene encodes CDR1 SGHAT and CDR2 FQNNGV. DNA for the CDR3: TGTGCCAGCAGCTTGGCTACAGATACGCAGTATTTT. Its protein is CASSLATDTQYF.

This clone was detected once. This sequence joins TRBV19 and TRBJ1-5; D may be TRBD1 (5 bases). From germline, CDR1 is LNHDA and CDR2 SQIVND (reference sequence). There are 13 residues in the CDR3. V lost 8 bases, J lost 4 bases, and 12 bases lay in between. Written as DNA, the CDR3 is TGTGCCAGTTCGGGGGGGGATAATCAGCCCCAGCATTTT. Translated: CASSGGDNQPQHF.

This clone has just one count. The chain is built from TRBV7-9 and TRBJ2-5, with D unclear. Germline values: CDR1 SEHNR, CDR2 FQNEAQ (reference sequence). The CDR3 is made up of 13 amino acids. V was clipped by 0 bases and J by 2 bases, with 4 bases between them. CDR3 DNA sequence: TGTGCCAGCAGCTTAGCGACACAAGAGACCCAGTACTTC. Its protein is CASSLATQETQYF.

The chain employs TRBV14 and TRBJ2-1, with 9 bases fitting TRBD2. The CDR3 extends over 16 amino acids. Germline V gene data show CDR1 as SGHDN and CDR2 as FVKESK. Germline trimming cut 4 bases from V and 4 bases from J; bases unmatched to any gene: 8. CDR3: CASSRSGSGGYNEQFF. In DNA form, the CDR3 reads TGTGCCAGCAGCCGTTCTGGAAGCGGGGGGTACAATGAGCAGTTCTTC.

The rearrangement uses TRBV5-4 and TRBJ2-3, with TRBD1 matching 8 bases. The CDR3 contains 15 residues. J was trimmed by 6 bases and V by 3 bases; bases with no gene match: 9. CDR1 is SGHNT, CDR2 YYREEE, per germline (reference sequence). CDR3 region: CASSWGAGGFDTQYF. The CDR3 coding sequence is TGTGCCAGCAGCTGGGGGGCAGGGGGCTTTGATACGCAGTATTTT.

V is TRBV5-4 and J is TRBJ2-3; a weak D match, TRBD2 (5 bases). V shed 1 base and J shed 2 bases, with 8 bases lying between them. Per the germline V gene, CDR1 is SGHNT and CDR2 is YYREEE (reference sequence). The CDR3 is 14 residues long. The chain's CDR3 is CASSLTGSTDTQYF. The CDR3 region has the DNA TGTGCCAGCAGCTTGACGGGATCCACAGATACGCAGTATTTT.

This chain uses TRBV7-2 with TRBJ2-1; 9 nucleotides match TRBD2. After removal of 2 bases from V and 7 bases from J, the junction contained 6 bases not matched to a gene. The CDR3 sequence is 15 residues long. Germline assignment: CDR1 SGHTA and CDR2 FQGNSA. For the CDR3, the DNA is TGTGCCAGCAGCTTATGGGGCGGGGGGGGGAATGAGCAGTTCTTC. This gives the protein CASSLWGGGGNEQFF.

The chain recombines TRBV13 with TRBJ2-3, with 7 bases lining up with TRBD1. Per the germline V gene, CDR1 is PRHDT and CDR2 is FYEKMQ (reference sequence). This CDR3 region has 14 residues. The trim removed 5 bases at V and 4 bases at J, leaving 6 bases unmatched. CDR3 residues: CASSPGQGADTQYF. As DNA, the CDR3 is TGTGCCAGCAGCCCTGGCCAGGGGGCAGATACGCAGTATTTT.

The genes are TRBV4-1 and TRBJ2-7; possible D gene TRBD1, 5 bases. Trimming removed 4 bases at V and 5 bases at J, with 15 bases between. The germline V gene encodes CDR1 MGHRA and CDR2 YSYEKL. CDR3 size: 14 residues. CDR3 DNA: TGCGCCAGCAGCCCGCCGCAGGGTCGGAACGAGCAGTACTTC. It is translated as CASSPPQGRNEQYF.

The chain couples TRBV6-4 to TRBJ1-1; no clear D. CDR1 is MRHNA and CDR2 is SNTAGT in the germline V gene. The CDR3 consists of 13 residues. Trimming cost V 0 bases and J 7 bases, with 9 bases left between them. The CDR3 nucleotides read TGTGCCAGCAGTGACTCGAAGCTGATTGAAGCTTTCTTT. It translates to CASSDSKLIEAFF.

Worth noting for this clone: A junction end diverges from the germline sequence, so it may reflect a read error. V usage is TRBV2 and J usage is TRBJ1-1; D gene unclear. The CDR3 runs to 14 residues. Germline values: CDR1 SNHLY, CDR2 FYNNEI. The CDR3: CVSSEALRNTEAFF. CDR3 DNA sequence: TGTGTCAGCAGTGAAGCGCTACGGAACACTGAAGCTTTCTTT.

The chain combines TRBV2 with TRBJ1-5, with 7 nucleotides matching TRBD1. This CDR3 comprises 18 residues. The V gene end was trimmed by 1 base and the J gene end by 3 bases; junction bases not matched to a gene: 12. Germline values: CDR1 SNHLY, CDR2 FYNNEI. The DNA of the CDR3 is TGTGCCAGCAGTGAAGGACTATTCCGGGACAGATCCAATCAGCCCCAGCATTTT. Protein sequence: CASSEGLFRDRSNQPQHF. The full variable domain, with the rest looked up from reference TRBV2 and TRBJ1-5, is EPEVTQTPSHQVTQMGQEVILRCVPISNHLYFYWYRQILGQKVEFLVSFYNNEISEKSEIFDDQFSVERPDGSNFTLKIRSTKLEDSAMYFCASSEGLFRDRSNQPQHFGDGTRLSIL.